The TCR beta chain described here comes from a study of blood T cell repertoires in COVID-19. For the study at large: PBMCs, B-cell-depleted T cells, or T cells provided the cDNA or gDNA that made up the material.

Authors' data handling: Cell counts per sample came from amplifying reference gene primers. Measured with immunoSEQ multiplex PCR; TCRdb has only the in-frame clones, and not every one. That table is the source of V, J and clone size, and D and trimming were worked out from the DNA. The table includes 400,000 or so clones, more than 75% detected once. The CDR3 has 15 residues. CDR1 and CDR2 from the germline V gene are MNHNY and SVGAGI (reference sequence). With 2 bases clipped from V and 0 bases from J, the junction kept 3 bases outside the gene matches. Recruits, aged roughly 18 to 90 years, lived in around 24 US areas. Membership in each cohort depended on participant-reported clinical history.

The origin of this receptor is a middle-aged man in a cohort exposed to, infected with or recovered from COVID-19 (not recorded which). The gene calls are TRBV6-6 and TRBJ1-1; TRBD1 agrees at 7 bases. Sequenced: PBMCs or T cells enriched from blood (not recorded which). The DNA of the CDR3 is TGTGCCAGCAGTTACGAGGGACAGTTGAACACTGAAGCTTTCTTT. It encodes CASSYEGQLNTEAFF.